One sample yielded the 18 T cell receptor beta chains listed below, sequenced in a study of blood T cell repertoires in COVID-19. Assay: immunoSEQ multiplex PCR; the TCRdb copy retains only in-frame clones and omits some. The sample lists fewer than 250,000 clones, around 84% occurring once. Sequencing used peripheral blood. These receptors all stem from a middle-aged man with COVID-19, enrolled during active disease.

The chain couples TRBV7-3 to TRBJ2-3; tentatively, D is TRBD2 (6 bases). V lost 2 bases and J lost 2, with 11 bases in between. From germline, CDR1 is SGHTA and CDR2 FQGTGA. This CDR3 is built from 15 residues. CDR3 residues: CASSLGGTSTDTQYF. The CDR3, as DNA: TGTGCCAGCAGCTTAGGGGGGACGTCCACAGATACGCAGTATTTT.

V and J are TRBV5-5 and TRBJ2-6; 7 bases map to TRBD1. In germline, CDR1 is SGHKS, CDR2 YYEKEE (reference sequence). The V and J ends lost 4 bases and 1 base, in that order; junction bases with no gene match: 8. The CDR3 covers 17 residues. Here the CDR3 DNA reads TGTGCCAGCAGCCGGACCCCGACAGGGTCTGGGGCCAACGTCCTGACTTTC. It is translated as CASSRTPTGSGANVLTF.

The J gene is TRBJ1-5, the V gene TRBV12-3 or TRBV12-4; no reliable D call. The V end was cut by 5 bases, the J end by 9 bases, with 11 bases between. There are 12 residues in the CDR3. The chain's CDR3 is CASSKTGGPQHF. Here the CDR3 DNA reads TGTGCCAGCAGTAAGACGGGAGGGCCCCAGCATTTT.

The chain is built from TRBV10-1 and TRBJ1-5; D is perhaps TRBD1 (5 bases). The CDR3 is 16 amino acids. Trimming took 9 bases from V and 8 from J, leaving 26 bases between them. Germline values: CDR1 WNHNN, CDR2 SYGVQD (reference sequence). CDR3: CARFSVLRQSTKPQHF. Written as DNA, the CDR3 is TGCGCCAGATTTTCCGTTCTGAGACAGTCCACGAAGCCCCAGCATTTT.

This clone was counted a single time. CDR3 coding DNA: TGTGCCACCAGTGATTTGGGGACAGGGGGCCTGACAGATACGCAGTATTTT. It specifies CATSDLGTGGLTDTQYF. The chain carries TRBV24-1 and TRBJ2-3; 12 positions agree with TRBD1. This CDR3 spans 17 amino acids. The J segment lost 3 bases and the V segment lost 0 bases, leaving 3 bases of the junction unmatched. CDR1 KGHDR and CDR2 SFDVKD come from the germline V gene.

This rearrangement joins TRBV10-3 to TRBJ1-1; 9 bases are a match to TRBD1. The CDR3 covers 14 residues. V gave up 6 bases and J gave up 3 bases; unmatched junction bases: 5. Germline CDR1 is ENHRY and CDR2 is SYGVKD. The CDR3 loop is CAIRTGQGDTEAFF. The CDR3 DNA sequence: TGTGCCATCAGGACGGGACAGGGAGACACTGAAGCTTTCTTT.

V usage is TRBV11-2 and J usage is TRBJ2-7, with 11 bases fitting TRBD2. From germline, CDR1 is SGHAT and CDR2 FQNNGV. The CDR3 runs 15 residues. V shed 1 base and J 2 bases; nucleotides not matched to a gene: 1. The CDR3 is CASSLASGRTYEQYF. The CDR3 DNA reads as TGTGCCAGCAGCTTAGCTAGCGGGAGGACCTACGAGCAGTACTTC.

V usage is TRBV2 and J usage is TRBJ2-2; 14 nucleotides match TRBD2. Trimming took 10 bases from V and 4 from J; bases not matched to a gene: 17. Germline CDR1 reads SNHLY; CDR2 reads FYNNEI. The CDR3 is made up of 19 amino acids. The CDR3: CATRTVGLAGGPGTGELFF. The DNA of the CDR3 is TGTGCCACTAGAACTGTCGGACTAGCGGGAGGCCCGGGCACCGGGGAGCTGTTTTTT.

CDR3 region: CASSSITGTTNEKLFF. Here the CDR3 DNA reads TGTGCCAGCAGTTCCATCACAGGGACAACTAATGAAAAACTGTTTTTT. The gene calls are TRBV28 and TRBJ1-4; a possible D gene is TRBD1 (6 bases). The V gene lost 4 bases and the J gene lost 0 bases, with 12 bases spanning the gap. This CDR3 has 16 amino acids. The V gene's germline CDR1 is MDHEN and CDR2 SYDVKM.

The chain employs TRBV9 and TRBJ2-7; tentative D call: TRBD1 (5 bases). Trimming cost V 3 bases and J 1 base, with 8 bases left between them. The CDR3 loop spans 13 amino acids. The germline CDR1 and CDR2 sequences are SGDLS and YYNGEE. The CDR3, as DNA: TGTGCCAGCAGCGGTGGGGCTTCCTACGAGCAGTACTTC. It is translated as CASSGGASYEQYF.

The gene calls are TRBV5-1 and TRBJ2-3, with TRBD2 matching over 13 bases. Losses at the gene ends were 4 bases for V and 5 bases for J; bases not matched to a gene: 7. Germline CDR1 reads SGHRS; CDR2 reads YFSETQ. The CDR3 consists of 16 residues. The DNA of the CDR3 is TGCGCCAGCAGCAAACTAGCGGGGGGGCCTCAAGATACGCAGTATTTT. Protein sequence: CASSKLAGGPQDTQYF. Full variable domain (remainder filled in from reference TRBV5-1 and TRBJ2-3): KAGVTQTPRYLIKTRGQQVTLSCSPISGHRSVSWYQQTPGQGLQFLFEYFSETQRNKGNFPGRFSGRQFSNSRSEMNVSTLELGDSALYLCASSKLAGGPQDTQYFGPGTRLTVL.

This sequence joins TRBV7-2 and TRBJ1-1; a weak D match, TRBD1 (6 bases). CDR3 size: 14 residues. Germline-derived CDR1 and CDR2 are SGHTA and FQGNSA. The V and J ends lost 5 bases and 0 bases respectively, with 10 bases between them. For the CDR3, the DNA is TGTGCCAGCAGCCCACAGGGAGTGAACACTGAAGCTTTCTTT. This codes for CASSPQGVNTEAFF.

The V and J genes are TRBV7-3 and TRBJ2-1, with 7 nucleotides matching TRBD2. This CDR3 is 13 amino acids long. The J segment lost 9 bases and the V segment lost 4 bases, leaving 6 bases of the junction unmatched. Germline V gene lookup returns CDR1 SGHTA and CDR2 FQGTGA. The DNA for the CDR3 is TGTGCCAGCAGCTCCAGGGAGGGGCTTGAGCAGTTCTTC. Translation gives CASSSREGLEQFF.

The sample holds a few counts of this clone. The identical CDR3 is also encoded by other nucleotide sequences in the sample. The chain employs TRBV7-9 and TRBJ2-3, with 8 bases fitting TRBD2. The CDR3 has 16 residues. CDR1 is SEHNR, CDR2 FQNEAQ, per germline (reference sequence). After removal of 5 bases from V and 0 bases from J, the junction contained 7 bases not matched to a gene. In nucleotides, the CDR3 is TGTGCCAGCAGCCTCGAAGCGGGGGCGAGCACAGATACGCAGTATTTT. Translating it yields CASSLEAGASTDTQYF.

This chain joins TRBV5-1 and TRBJ2-1, with 10 bases matching TRBD1. Germline V gene sequence: CDR1 SGHRS, CDR2 YFSETQ. Trimming took 4 bases from V and 1 from J; bases not matched to a gene: 8. The CDR3 has 17 amino acids. CDR3 amino acids: CASSVRQGALSYNEQFF. For the CDR3, the DNA is TGCGCCAGCAGCGTTAGACAGGGGGCCCTTTCCTACAATGAGCAGTTCTTC.

The chain uses TRBV10-2 and TRBJ2-3; D uncertain. V was shortened by 6 bases and J by 6 bases, with 10 bases between the two germline ends. CDR1 is WSHSY, CDR2 SAAADI, per germline. The CDR3 has 12 residues. The CDR3 DNA reads as TGCGCCAGCAGGGTTGGCTCGGATACGCAGTATTTT. Its translation is CASRVGSDTQYF.

V gene TRBV7-2 combines with J gene TRBJ1-4; 7 positions agree with TRBD1. The trim removed 3 bases at V and 7 bases at J, leaving 8 bases unmatched. Looked up from germline, CDR1 is SGHTA and CDR2 is FQGNSA. The CDR3 has 15 residues. The CDR3 sequence: CASSLGRDRGEKLFF. As DNA, the CDR3 is TGTGCCAGCAGCTTGGGCCGGGACAGAGGTGAAAAACTGTTTTTT.

The rearrangement uses TRBV6-5 and TRBJ1-3, with 7 bases identical to TRBD1. The CDR3 has 15 amino acids. The ends lost 5 bases at V and 2 bases at J; junction bases unmatched: 6. CDR1 MNHEY and CDR2 SVGAGI come from the germline V gene. This CDR3 reads CASSPKTGTGNTIYF. DNA for the CDR3: TGTGCCAGCAGTCCCAAGACAGGGACTGGAAACACCATATATTTT.